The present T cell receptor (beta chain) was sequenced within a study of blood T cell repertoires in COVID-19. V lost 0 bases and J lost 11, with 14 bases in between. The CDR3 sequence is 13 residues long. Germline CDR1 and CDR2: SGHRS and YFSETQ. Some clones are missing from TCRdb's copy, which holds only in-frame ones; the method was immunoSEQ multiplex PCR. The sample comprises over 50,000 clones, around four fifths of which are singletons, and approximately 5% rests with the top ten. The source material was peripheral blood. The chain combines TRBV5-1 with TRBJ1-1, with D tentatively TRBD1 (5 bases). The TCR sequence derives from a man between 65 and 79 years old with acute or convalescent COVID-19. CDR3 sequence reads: CASSLDWQGIAFF. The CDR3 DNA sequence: TGCGCCAGCAGCTTGGATTGGCAGGGAATTGCTTTCTTT.